Listed here are 23 T cell receptor beta chains from one sample, sequenced in a study of cytomegalovirus exposure and HLA in healthy donors. The PCR ran on 60 Vbeta and 13 Jbeta primers. Profiled with immunoSEQ multiplex PCR; TCRdb holds only in-frame clones, not every one. The table has about 160,000 clones, roughly 80% seen once. The material sequenced was PBMCs. The receptors originated from a man over 45 in good health and CMV-seropositive.

The chain is built from TRBV18 and TRBJ2-3; the match to TRBD1 covers 7 bases. The CDR3 extends over 15 amino acids. The ends lost 3 bases at V and 5 bases at J; junction bases unmatched: 8. Germline V CDR1 and CDR2: KGHSH, LQKENI. In DNA form, the CDR3 reads TGTGCCAGCTCACCTAGACAGGGTAAAATAGATACGCAGTATTTT. The encoded protein is CASSPRQGKIDTQYF. Drawing the rest from reference TRBV18 and TRBJ2-3, the complete variable domain is NAGVMQNPRHLVRRRGQEARLRCSPMKGHSHVYWYRQLPEEGLKFMVYLQKENIIDESGMPKERFSAEFPKEGPSILRIQQVVRGDSAAYFCASSPRQGKIDTQYFGPGTRLTVL.

This clone was recorded only once. The junction does not match germline at one end; this may be a read error. The gene calls are TRBV29-1 and TRBJ1-2; the match to TRBD1 covers 7 bases. The CDR3 sequence is 13 residues long. Per the germline V gene, CDR1 is SQVTM and CDR2 is ANQGSEA. The CDR3, as DNA: TGCAGCGTCGAAGGAGGGGGCAACTATGGCTACACCTTC. Its protein is CSVEGGGNYGYTF.

The chain employs TRBV10-3 and TRBJ1-2, with 8 bases matching TRBD1. The CDR3 length is 14 residues. Germline trimming cut 0 bases from V and 6 bases from J; bases unmatched to any gene: 3. Germline V gene data show CDR1 as ENHRY and CDR2 as SYGVKD. CDR3 sequence (DNA): TGTGCCATCAGTGAGTCGCAGGGGGCGGATGGCTACACCTTC. This sequence encodes CAISESQGADGYTF.

The chain employs TRBV7-2 and TRBJ2-1; the D gene is possibly TRBD2 (6 bases). The V gene lost 3 bases and the J gene lost 3 bases, with 9 bases spanning the gap. The CDR3 runs to 14 residues. Germline V CDR1 and CDR2: SGHTA, FQGNSA. The CDR3 bases are TGTGCCAGCAGCTTGGGGGGATTCTACAATGAGCAGTTCTTC. Its protein is CASSLGGFYNEQFF.

The chain couples TRBV27 to TRBJ1-2; TRBD1 might be the D (5 bases). CDR3 length: 15 residues. Germline V gene sequence: CDR1 MNHEY, CDR2 SMNVEV (reference sequence). The V end was cut by 6 bases, the J end by 3 bases, with 17 bases between. CDR3 residues: CASSVRVRADYGYTF. DNA of the CDR3: TGTGCCAGCAGCGTCAGGGTCAGGGCGGACTATGGCTACACCTTC.

The chain recombines TRBV4-1 with TRBJ2-7; D possibly corresponds to TRBD1 (5 bases). CDR3 length: 15 residues. V lost 2 bases and J 5 bases, leaving 16 bases between the germline ends. In germline, CDR1 is MGHRA, CDR2 YSYEKL. Written as DNA, the CDR3 is TGCGCCAGCAGCCAATTTGACAGCGCCAAGGACGAGCAGTACTTC. Translated, it gives CASSQFDSAKDEQYF.

The genes are TRBV5-4 and TRBJ2-3; possible D gene TRBD1, 6 bases. Germline CDR1 and CDR2: SGHNT and YYREEE (reference sequence). The CDR3 consists of 16 residues. V lost 0 bases to trimming and J lost 0 bases, with 11 bases between them. DNA for the CDR3: TGTGCCAGCAGCTTGGGAAGTGGGACAAGCACAGATACGCAGTATTTT. Residues: CASSLGSGTSTDTQYF.

This sequence joins TRBV29-1 and TRBJ2-5, with a tentative D call TRBD2 (5 bases). Germline V gives CDR1 SQVTM, CDR2 ANQGSEA. Trimming took off 0 bases at V and 4 bases at J, with 12 bases between the two ends. This CDR3 has 14 amino acids. CDR3 region: CSVEDLSGRETQYF. CDR3 in DNA: TGCAGCGTTGAAGATCTGTCGGGGAGAGAGACCCAGTACTTC.

The chain employs TRBV5-1 and TRBJ2-7; TRBD1 agrees at 9 bases. The V gene end was trimmed by 4 bases and the J gene end by 0 bases; junction bases not matched to a gene: 5. The CDR3 is 15 amino acids. CDR1 and CDR2 (germline): SGHRS, YFSETQ. The CDR3 sequence: CASSPDRGVSYEQYF. The DNA of the CDR3 is TGCGCCAGCAGCCCTGACAGGGGGGTCTCCTACGAGCAGTACTTC.

This rearrangement joins TRBV2 to TRBJ1-5; D remains ambiguous. Germline values: CDR1 SNHLY, CDR2 FYNNEI. This CDR3 contains 15 residues. V lost 0 bases and J lost 0, with 6 bases in between. CDR3 DNA: TGTGCCAGCAGTGAAGCCCACGGTAGCAATCAGCCCCAGCATTTT. The encoded protein is CASSEAHGSNQPQHF.

The chain combines TRBV27 with TRBJ2-2, with D maybe TRBD2 (6 bases). Trimming took off 3 bases at V and 4 bases at J, with 12 bases between the two ends. The germline CDR1 and CDR2 sequences are MNHEY and SMNVEV (reference sequence). The CDR3 extends over 15 amino acids. CDR3 protein: CASSLAGKTTGELFF. DNA of the CDR3: TGTGCCAGCAGTTTGGCGGGGAAGACCACCGGGGAGCTGTTTTTT.

V is TRBV5-6 and J is TRBJ1-3; D is perhaps TRBD1 (5 bases). V lost 6 bases and J 3 bases, leaving 16 bases between the germline ends. From germline, CDR1 is SGHDT and CDR2 YYEEEE. The CDR3 has 15 residues. The CDR3 region has the DNA TGTGCCAGCAATTTGAAGCGTCAGGGTGGAAACACCATATATTTT. The encoded protein is CASNLKRQGGNTIYF.

The rearrangement links TRBV18 to TRBJ1-5; D might be TRBD1 (5 bases). Looked up from germline, CDR1 is KGHSH and CDR2 is LQKENI. This CDR3 contains 13 residues. Between the trimmed V and J ends, which lost 5 bases and 7 bases, there was a span of 12 bases. For the CDR3, the DNA is TGTGCCAGCTCAGTAGGGGAAGGACAGCCCCAGCATTTT. Its translation: CASSVGEGQPQHF.

The chain employs TRBV10-3 and TRBJ1-2; 8 bases match TRBD1. Losses at the gene ends were 3 bases for V and 8 bases for J; bases not matched to a gene: 8. CDR3 length: 14 amino acids. Germline loops: CDR1 ENHRY, CDR2 SYGVKD. CDR3 in amino acids: CAISDYQGAQGYTF. The CDR3 coding sequence is TGTGCCATCAGTGATTACCAGGGGGCGCAAGGCTACACCTTC.

The CDR3 DNA follows: TGTGCCAGCAGCCCCTTAATGACAGGGGGGACTGAAGCTTTCTTT. Residues: CASSPLMTGGTEAFF. The V gene is TRBV4-2, the J gene TRBJ1-1, with 9 bases identical to TRBD1. With 4 bases clipped from V and 5 bases from J, the junction kept 8 bases outside the gene matches. The CDR3 is 15 amino acids. Germline CDR1 and CDR2: LGHNA and YNFKEQ.

This sequence joins TRBV5-6 and TRBJ2-7; D gene unclear. CDR3 size: 13 residues. Germline CDR1 reads SGHDT; CDR2 reads YYEEEE. Trimming left V 7 bases short and J 0 bases short, with 11 bases between. The CDR3 here is CASRNRPSYEQYF. In nucleotides, the CDR3 is TGTGCCAGCCGTAACAGACCCTCCTACGAGCAGTACTTC.

This chain uses TRBV10-3 with TRBJ2-7; D may be TRBD2 (5 bases). The V and J ends lost 0 bases and 5 bases respectively, with 14 bases between them. Germline V gene data show CDR1 as ENHRY and CDR2 as SYGVKD. This CDR3 is built from 15 residues. For the CDR3, the DNA is TGTGCCATCAGTGAGTCGTTCCGGGGAAGCCACGAGCAGTACTTC. Its protein is CAISESFRGSHEQYF.

The chain uses TRBV5-1 and TRBJ2-7; unclear D gene. Per germline, CDR1 SGHRS and CDR2 YFSETQ. The CDR3 has 12 amino acids. The germline V and J ends were trimmed by 4 bases and 7 bases, with 12 bases remaining between them. CDR3 coding DNA: TGCGCCAGCAGCAAGGTCGGGTGGGAGCAGTACTTC. This encodes CASSKVGWEQYF.

CDR3 nucleotide sequence: TGTGCCAGCAGTTTATCCCAGGGGGCTATACACAATGAGCAGTTCTTC. It specifies CASSLSQGAIHNEQFF. The V call is TRBV28, the J call TRBJ2-1, with TRBD1 matching 8 bases. The ends lost 1 base at V and 5 bases at J; junction bases unmatched: 7. CDR3 length: 16 amino acids. Germline V CDR1 and CDR2: MDHEN, SYDVKM.

This rearrangement joins TRBV7-9 to TRBJ2-5; 7 nucleotides align to TRBD1. The ends lost 4 bases at V and 5 bases at J; junction bases unmatched: 19. The CDR3 runs 18 residues. Germline CDR1 SEHNR, CDR2 FQNEAQ (reference sequence). CDR3 nucleotides: TGTGCCAGCAGCTCCTCCCGGTTAGAAGAACAGGGGCAGGAGACCCAGTACTTC. Translated, it gives CASSSSRLEEQGQETQYF.

The V gene is TRBV7-2, the J gene TRBJ2-3; D perhaps matches TRBD1 (5 bases). The length of the CDR3 is 15 residues. Germline lookup yields CDR1 SGHTA and CDR2 FQGNSA. Between the trimmed V and J ends, which lost 2 bases and 4 bases, there was a span of 13 bases. CDR3 amino acids: CASSLRYQGADTQYF. CDR3 bases: TGTGCCAGCAGCTTACGGTACCAGGGCGCAGATACGCAGTATTTT.

The rearrangement uses TRBV15 and TRBJ2-1; tentatively, D is TRBD1 (6 bases). The CDR3 runs to 16 residues. Trimming cost V 5 bases and J 4 bases, with 18 bases left between them. Germline V CDR1 and CDR2: LNHNV, YYDKDF (reference sequence). DNA for the CDR3: TGTGCCACCAGCGGGGGCCTTGGCCCCTTATACAATGAGCAGTTCTTC. Amino acid sequence: CATSGGLGPLYNEQFF. Full variable domain (rest looked up from reference TRBV15 and TRBJ2-1): DAMVIQNPRYQVTQFGKPVTLSCSQTLNHNVMYWYQQKSSQAPKLLFHYYDKDFNNEADTPDNFQSRRPNTSFCFLDIRSPGLGDTAMYLCATSGGLGPLYNEQFFGPGTRLTVL.

The J gene is TRBJ2-2, the V gene TRBV9; 7 bases fit TRBD1. The CDR3 is 15 amino acids. Germline-derived CDR1 and CDR2 are SGDLS and YYNGEE. The trim removed 1 base at V and 3 bases at J, leaving 3 bases unmatched. CDR3 sequence (DNA): TGTGCCAGCAGCGTAAGGGGGCTGGACACCGGGGAGCTGTTTTTT. It translates to CASSVRGLDTGELFF.